This record concerns one T cell receptor beta chain sequence. The antigen this receptor binds is unknown. No quality values exist for individual bases; no much larger clone is one base distant. These data come from a study of cytomegalovirus exposure and HLA in healthy donors (TCRdb year 2017). General notes on the study: According to an earlier analysis of 450 to 650 of the donors, about 179 million T cells yielded roughly 100 million unique TCR beta sequences and about 280 Gb of sequence data. An early release that covered approximately 600 HLA-typed donors contained about 300 gigabases of sequencing data and 85 million to 100 million unique TCR sequences. Of the 398 genotyped donors, approximately 80% fell in the genetic ancestry cluster associated with self-reported Caucasian donors. The study was designed to test whether signatures of past pathogen exposure could be identified by cataloging public T cell receptors. The study used immunosequencing to profile the T cell repertoires of under 700 subjects and linked those repertoires to cytomegalovirus serostatus. Along with the roughly 700-subject first cohort, a separate validation cohort of 120 different subjects was used. The study combined high-throughput TCR immunosequencing, statistical association of individual TCRs with disease status, and machine learning to predict cytomegalovirus infection status. In a later analysis, previously published TCR beta repertoires from fewer than 750 donors were re-analyzed and high-resolution HLA genotyping was added so that TCR occurrence patterns could be studied. The later analysis used no new phenotypic data to find candidate immune exposures, relying instead on TCR beta sequences and their occurrence across donors. An earlier analysis of approximately 630 of the donors applied high-throughput TCR beta sequencing to assess whether each TCR beta V gene segment acted as functional or pseudogenic. Donor age, sex, ethnicity and CMV serostatus were compiled together with the repertoire data. A later genetic analysis took genome-wide SNP genotypes for 398 of the 666 donors and used that subset as a discovery cohort. Every repertoire in the discovery cohort had been generated on one and the same sequencing platform. Both class I and class II loci were covered by HLA typing, at four-digit resolution. Typing coverage differed by locus: A, B, C, DRB1 and DQB1 were typed in about 620-640 donors, DQA1 in approximately 520, DPA1 in approximately 610, and DPB1 in roughly 470. Four or five DR-DQ haplotypes were treated as single units for association and clustering because of strong linkage in the cohort. Across around 400 genotyped donors of the cohort, an average of approximately 240,000 unique TCR beta nucleotide sequences per donor were sequenced, and about a sixth of those sequences were non-productive.

The junction carries 14 bases between V and J, which are trimmed by 10 bases and 2 bases respectively. The CDR1 and CDR2 encoded by the germline V gene are MNHNS and SASEGT. The CDR3 numbers 13 residues from cysteine through phenylalanine. This entry keeps only the CDR3 DNA: 39 bases, framed from base 1. In total, 500 to 700 healthy bone marrow donors made up the cohort. Cohort members were all nominally healthy when sampled, although unrecorded immune exposures were likely present. The donor was CMV seropositive and belonged to the group of 250 to 350 seropositive cohort members. Each donor provided a peripheral blood sample, and peripheral blood mononuclear cells were used for TCR beta sequencing. The Qiagen DNeasy Blood Extraction Kit was used to extract genomic DNA from the blood cell samples. The library relied on the immunoSEQ multiplex PCR assay. A mixture of 60 forward primers for TCR Vbeta segments and 13 reverse primers for TCR Jbeta segments was used in the multiplex PCR. The CDR3 region of rearranged TCR beta genes was amplified from genomic DNA with a multiplex PCR assay. On the Illumina HiSeq System, the amplified TCR beta libraries were sequenced as 87-base-pair reads. From the authors' description of their analysis: Across the 670 or so repertoires, a later analysis counted 78 million or so unique TCR beta chains, roughly 11 million of which were shared by at least two donors. Raw reads were error-corrected and collapsed into unique sequences with a nearest-neighbor algorithm that merged closely related sequences to remove PCR and sequencing errors. Alignment of CDR3 sequences to IMGT reference sequences was used to assign V, D and J gene segments. For a sequence to be retained, a match of at least six nucleotides to both a V gene segment and a J gene segment was required. A rearrangement was called productive if the CDR3 had no stop codons and remained in frame with V and J, and every other rearrangement was called non-productive. CDR3 was defined by IMGT convention, running from the second conserved V-encoded cysteine to the conserved J-encoded phenylalanine. In an earlier analysis of roughly 580 of the donors, sequences lacking an unambiguous match to a single V gene segment were excluded. In an earlier analysis of around 590 of the donors, a V segment was called functional when productive rearrangements were above 56.7%, and segregating when the standard deviation between donors exceeded 5%. A statistical classification framework was developed to diagnose cytomegalovirus status using the catalog of TCR beta chain sequences. In a later analysis, TCR nucleotide sequences were compared against IMGT/GENE-DB human TR gene sequences so that V and J genes could be assigned. The TCRdist pipeline was used in a later analysis to assign CDR3 sequences and most-parsimonious VDJ recombination scenarios. A later analysis defined each TCR beta chain by its CDR3 amino acid sequence plus V-gene family, and excluded reads lacking a unique V-gene family. As a way to deal with suspected cross-contamination and a sequencing artifact, a later analysis dropped 500 to 700 nucleotide sequences that were highly shared and had low generation probability. A later analysis calculated a clonal expansion index for each public chain from normalized within-repertoire ranks of inferred template counts. In a later analysis, generation probabilities were computed using a VDJ recombination model fitted to out-of-frame rearrangements, and the results were checked against IGoR. A later analysis scored TCR-TCR, TCR-HLA and TCR-CMV co-occurrence with hypergeometric tests, applying a repertoire-size bias correction to TCR pairs. A later analysis estimated false discovery rates by permuting HLA or CMV assignments 20 times. A later analysis grouped co-occurring TCRs with DBSCAN, adding TCRdist sequence similarity when clustering within HLA-allele-positive subsets. Co-occurrence clustering excluded repertoires with fewer than 30,000 or more than 120,000 public chains, plus five with anomalous nucleotide sharing. This is the immuneACCESS table as TCRdb keeps it, with only in-frame sequences that have V and J called. A part of the clones is gone; compared with another copy, unresolved V genes explain less than half, and the rest is unexplained. V, J and clone size are those of that table, while D and trimming were read from the DNA. A total of approximately 120,000 clones appear in this sample, more than 60% of them only once. Under 15% of the sample belongs to the ten largest clones.

Study-wide findings and limitations: A later analysis found that TCR association rates varied across HLA loci, with DRB1 alleles showing the most associated TCRs and HLA-C alleles the fewest. Sequencing depth was assumed to be roughly uniform across donors in the presence/absence analyses, though that assumption may not hold. According to a later analysis, most CMV-associated TCR beta chains appeared to be HLA-restricted, and the HLA associations seemed to be driven largely by CMV exposure. A group of highly shared sequence variants was considered likely to be a technical artifact of the sequencing pipeline. According to a later genetic analysis, donors in an Asian-associated ancestry cluster had fewer N-insertions in productive TCRs than the roughly 700-donor mean. Cytomegalovirus status was reported to be diagnosed by the classifier with high specificity and sensitivity in both the original and validation cohorts. Assigning TCR associations to individual alleles was difficult when HLA alleles, especially DR and DQ, strongly co-occurred. A later analysis found that HLA-associated TCR beta chains were more clonally expanded and had lower generation probabilities than equally common non-associated chains. The study listed 150 to 200 TCR beta chains as associated with cytomegalovirus. In a later analysis, several top co-occurrence clusters were reported to appear linked to parvovirus B19, influenza, CMV and Epstein-Barr virus. It was suggested by the authors that the approach could potentially be generalized to other disease states and immunological phenotypes. This cohort had only TCR beta chains sequenced, and the lack of alpha or paired-chain data limited which features could be detected. A further reported finding was that TCR beta sequences accurately predicted the HLA-A and HLA-B alleles for most subjects in the first cohort. In an earlier analysis of some 500 of the donors, most TCR beta V segments were observed in productive rearrangements about 90% or about 30% of the time, broadly matching IMGT annotations. Linkage disequilibrium might explain the correlated functional status among segregating V segments, but an unknown experimental factor could not be excluded. Specific HLA alleles were associated with over 15,000 TCR beta sequences at a false discovery rate of 0.05 in a later analysis. An association between a missense DCLRE1C variant and V-gene and J-gene trimming of TCR beta chains was found in a later genetic analysis and replicated in an independent cohort. Over 15 rarely observed V segments, including chromosome 9 orphons, were excluded from the earlier analysis of about 500 of the donors because counts were too low. The only immune exposure information available for the cohort was CMV serostatus. Some IMGT-functional V segments, including TRBV6-2 and TRBV6-3, could not be distinguished by the 87-base-pair reads and were therefore excluded. HLA typing was unavailable for some donors at each locus, so association tests used only the typed subset. Most TCR sequences were seen in very few donors, while some public TCRs were found in many individuals. A few of the identified cytomegalovirus-associated TCR beta chains were confirmed in vitro to be specific for cytomegalovirus antigens.

Sequenced sample: PBMCs. The TCR originated in a woman aged 60-75 years in good health and CMV-seropositive. This chain joins TRBV6-1 to TRBJ1-2, with no D gene named confidently. The DNA sequence reads TGTGCCACCCGTACGGTTTCCAACTATGGCTACACCTTC. Its protein product is CATRTVSNYGYTF.